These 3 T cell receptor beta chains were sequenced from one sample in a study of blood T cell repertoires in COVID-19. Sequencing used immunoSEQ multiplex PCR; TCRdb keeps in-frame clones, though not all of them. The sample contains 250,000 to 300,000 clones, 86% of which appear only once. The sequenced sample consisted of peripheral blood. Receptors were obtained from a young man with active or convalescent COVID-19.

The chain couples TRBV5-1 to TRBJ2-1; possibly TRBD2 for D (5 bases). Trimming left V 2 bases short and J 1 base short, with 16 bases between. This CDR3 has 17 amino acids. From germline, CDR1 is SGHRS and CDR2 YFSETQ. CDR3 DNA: TGCGCCAGCAGCTTTCGAAAGGACTTCATTTCCTACAATGAGCAGTTCTTC. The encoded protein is CASSFRKDFISYNEQFF.

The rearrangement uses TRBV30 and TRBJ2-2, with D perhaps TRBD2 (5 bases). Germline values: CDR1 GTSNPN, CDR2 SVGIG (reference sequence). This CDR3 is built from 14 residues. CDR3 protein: CASKPGVNTGELFF. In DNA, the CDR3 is TGTGCATCAAAACCCGGGGTGAACACCGGGGAGCTGTTTTTT.

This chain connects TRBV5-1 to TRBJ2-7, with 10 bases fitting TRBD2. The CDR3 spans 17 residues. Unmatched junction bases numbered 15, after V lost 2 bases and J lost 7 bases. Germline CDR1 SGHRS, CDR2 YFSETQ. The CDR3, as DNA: TGCGCCAGCAGCTTAGATTCCGCTAGCGGGGGCACGGGGGAGCAGTACTTC. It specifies CASSLDSASGGTGEQYF.